This passage covers 5 T cell receptor beta chains from one sample sequenced in a study of T cell responses to AZD1222 COVID-19 vaccine. Assay used: immunoSEQ multiplex PCR; TCRdb lists only in-frame clones, some missing. Of around 80,000 clones in the sample, about 85% are singletons; the top ten hold around 1.2%. The sample consisted of peripheral blood, taken 28 days after the second AZD1222 dose. The receptors derive from an adult who received the AZD1222 COVID-19 vaccine.

The chain joins TRBV5-1 to TRBJ1-2; D gene uncertain. CDR3 size: 13 residues. Trimming pared 4 bases from V and 5 bases from J, leaving 12 bases between. Germline V gives CDR1 SGHRS, CDR2 YFSETQ. The CDR3 loop is CASSAAEIYGYTF. The CDR3 bases are TGCGCCAGCAGCGCAGCTGAGATATATGGCTACACCTTC.

The rearrangement uses TRBV5-5 and TRBJ2-7, with D tentatively TRBD2 (5 bases). The V end was cut by 2 bases, the J end by 0 bases, with 12 bases between. This CDR3 has 15 residues. CDR1 and CDR2 from the germline V gene are SGHKS and YYEKEE (reference sequence). CDR3 DNA sequence: TGTGCCAGCAGCTTTGGACTTTTGAGCTCCTACGAGCAGTACTTC. It specifies CASSFGLLSSYEQYF.

The chain employs TRBV7-8 and TRBJ1-1; 8 nucleotides line up with TRBD1. Germline CDR1 is SGHVS and CDR2 is FQNEAQ. The CDR3 is 13 amino acids. V was pared by 8 bases and J by 11 bases, with 13 bases of the junction left unmatched. The CDR3 DNA reads TGTGCCAGCGCTAAGGTCGGACAGGGTAGTGCTTTCTTT. It is translated as CASAKVGQGSAFF.

The V call is TRBV7-8, the J call TRBJ2-2; D might be TRBD2 (5 bases). The CDR3 is 17 residues long. Trimming removed 1 base from V and 4 bases from J, with 16 bases in between. Germline CDR1 reads SGHVS; CDR2 reads FQNEAQ. CDR3 sequence (DNA): TGTGCCAGCAGCTTAGGTGGAGGACGGGTTGGCACCGGGGAGCTGTTTTTT. Protein sequence: CASSLGGGRVGTGELFF.

This clone has more than one count but fewer than ten. This chain links TRBV3-1 (or the pseudogene TRBV3-2) with TRBJ2-5; D is undetermined. This CDR3 has 15 residues. Germline lookup yields CDR1 LGHDT and CDR2 YNNKEL (reference sequence). Trimming cost V 4 bases and J 1 base, with 13 bases left between them. The CDR3 reads CASSRNTVPQETQYF. The CDR3 region has the DNA TGTGCCAGCAGCCGAAACACCGTCCCCCAAGAGACCCAGTACTTC.